This section outlines one TCR beta chain sequence together with its context. No antigen is known for it. Both 60 Vbeta primers and 13 Jbeta primers went into the PCR. Assay: immunoSEQ multiplex PCR; the TCRdb copy retains only in-frame clones and omits some. The repertoire holds about 100,000 clones, with approximately 89% as singletons. This record comes from a study of cytomegalovirus exposure and HLA in healthy donors. Trimming pared 1 base from V and 5 bases from J, leaving 14 bases between. The CDR3 length is 16 residues. Germline V gene sequence: CDR1 SEHNR, CDR2 FQNEAQ (reference sequence). Study-wide results and caveats: Sequencing likely produced, as an artifact, a cluster of highly shared sequence variants.

The sequence derives from a man aged 30 to 45 in good health and CMV-seronegative. This chain joins TRBV7-9 and TRBJ1-4, with D possibly being TRBD1 (5 bases). Source material: PBMCs. The CDR3 reads CASSLGQGGRNEKLFF. The DNA for the CDR3 is TGTGCCAGCAGCTTAGGCCAGGGTGGAAGGAATGAAAAACTGTTTTTT.